This TCR beta chain was recovered during a study of T-cell reconstitution after alpha-beta-depleted transplantation in children. Study results and limitations: T-cell counts and diversity at one year following transplant were attributed mainly to newly produced T cells.

The TCRbeta library incorporated unique molecular identifiers. MiXCR, run by TCRdb on the PCR reads, gives a single entry per CDR3 protein. The data hold roughly 200,000 distinct CDR3 sequences, with roughly a tenth observed a single time. With 4 bases clipped from V and 4 bases from J, the junction kept 9 bases outside the gene matches. Germline V lookup: CDR1 SQVTM, CDR2 ANQGSEA. This CDR3 spans 15 amino acids. This clonotype was counted many times. The antigen is undetermined. This receptor was taken from a child younger than two with acute myeloid leukemia, due to receive a stem cell transplant. The chain joins TRBV29-1 to TRBJ2-3, with TRBD2 matching over 9 bases. Sequencing was performed on PBMCs, taken before TCRalphabeta/CD19-depleted stem cell transplant. In nucleotides, the CDR3 is TGCAGCGTTGTGTACAGCGGGGGGCGGGCAGATACGCAGTATTTT. Its translation is CSVVYSGGRADTQYF.